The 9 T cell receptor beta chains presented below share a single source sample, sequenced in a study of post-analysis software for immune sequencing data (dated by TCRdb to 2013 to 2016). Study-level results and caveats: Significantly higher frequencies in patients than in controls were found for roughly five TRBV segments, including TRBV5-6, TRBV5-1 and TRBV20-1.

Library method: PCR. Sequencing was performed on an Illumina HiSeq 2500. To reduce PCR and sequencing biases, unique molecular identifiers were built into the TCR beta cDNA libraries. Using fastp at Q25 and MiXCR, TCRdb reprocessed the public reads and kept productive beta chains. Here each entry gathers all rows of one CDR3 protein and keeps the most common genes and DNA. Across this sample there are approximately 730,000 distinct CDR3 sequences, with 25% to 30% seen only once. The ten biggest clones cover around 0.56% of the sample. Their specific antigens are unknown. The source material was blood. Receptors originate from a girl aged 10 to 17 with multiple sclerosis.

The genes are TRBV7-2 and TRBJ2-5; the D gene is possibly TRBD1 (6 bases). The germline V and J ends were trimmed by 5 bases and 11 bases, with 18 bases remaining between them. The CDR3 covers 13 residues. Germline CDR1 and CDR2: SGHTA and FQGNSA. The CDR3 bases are TGTGCCAGCAGCGTCTCACAGGGTGAGGAGCAGTACTTC. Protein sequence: CASSVSQGEEQYF.

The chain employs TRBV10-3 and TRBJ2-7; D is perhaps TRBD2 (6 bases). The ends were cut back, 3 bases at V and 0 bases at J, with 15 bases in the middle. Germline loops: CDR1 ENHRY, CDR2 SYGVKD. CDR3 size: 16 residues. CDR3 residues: CAISDPEDGSSYEQYF. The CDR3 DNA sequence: TGTGCCATCAGTGACCCGGAAGACGGGAGCTCCTACGAGCAGTACTTC.

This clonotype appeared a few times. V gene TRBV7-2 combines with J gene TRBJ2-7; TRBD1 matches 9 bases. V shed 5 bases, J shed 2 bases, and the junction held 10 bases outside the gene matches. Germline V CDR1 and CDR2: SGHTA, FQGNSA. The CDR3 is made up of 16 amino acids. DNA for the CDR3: TGTGCCAGCAGCCGTCCCCGAGACAGGGGGGCCTACGAGCAGTACTTC. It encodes CASSRPRDRGAYEQYF.

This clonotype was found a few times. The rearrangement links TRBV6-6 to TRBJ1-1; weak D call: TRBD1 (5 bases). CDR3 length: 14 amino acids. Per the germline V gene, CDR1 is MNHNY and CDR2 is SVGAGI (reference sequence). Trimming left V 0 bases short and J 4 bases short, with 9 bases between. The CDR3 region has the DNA TGTGCCAGCAGTTACTCGTTGGGGGGCACTGAAGCTTTCTTT. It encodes CASSYSLGGTEAFF.

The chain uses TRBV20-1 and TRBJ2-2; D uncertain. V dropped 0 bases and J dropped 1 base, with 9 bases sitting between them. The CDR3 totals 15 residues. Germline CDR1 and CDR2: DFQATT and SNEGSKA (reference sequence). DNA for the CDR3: TGCAGTGCTAGAGATTTTGGGAAGAACACCGGGGAGCTGTTTTTT. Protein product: CSARDFGKNTGELFF.

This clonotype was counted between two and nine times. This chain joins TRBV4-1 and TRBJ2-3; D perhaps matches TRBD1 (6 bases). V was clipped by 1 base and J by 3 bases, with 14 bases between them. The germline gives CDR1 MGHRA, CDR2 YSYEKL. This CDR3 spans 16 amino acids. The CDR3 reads CASSQGQEIVTDTQYF. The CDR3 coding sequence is TGCGCCAGCAGCCAAGGACAGGAAATCGTTACAGATACGCAGTATTTT.

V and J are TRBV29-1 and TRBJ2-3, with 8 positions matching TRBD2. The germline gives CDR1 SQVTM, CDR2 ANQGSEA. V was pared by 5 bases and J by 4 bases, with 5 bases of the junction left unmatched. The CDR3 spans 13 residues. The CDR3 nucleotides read TGCAGCGTTAGCGGGAGCGGGGCAGATACGCAGTATTTT. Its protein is CSVSGSGADTQYF.

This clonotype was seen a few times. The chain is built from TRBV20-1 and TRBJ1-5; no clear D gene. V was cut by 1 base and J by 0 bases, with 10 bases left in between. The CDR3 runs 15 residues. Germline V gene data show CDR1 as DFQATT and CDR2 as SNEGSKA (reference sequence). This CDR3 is CSARGPRNSNQPQHF. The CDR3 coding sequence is TGCAGTGCTAGAGGACCACGGAATAGCAATCAGCCCCAGCATTTT.

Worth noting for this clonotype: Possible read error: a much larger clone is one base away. In DNA, the CDR3 is TGTGCCAGCACGGGACTGGCCTCCTACGGGCAGTACTTC. It yields the protein CASTGLASYGQYF. The chain uses TRBV6-5 and TRBJ2-7, with a possible D match to TRBD2 (6 bases). The CDR3 runs 13 residues. Germline assignment: CDR1 MNHEY and CDR2 SVGAGI.